This passage covers 22 T cell receptor beta chains from one sample sequenced in a study of identical twins. MiXCR, run by TCRdb on the 5' RACE reads, gives a single entry per CDR3 protein. The repertoire holds around 960,000 distinct CDR3 sequences, with about 12% as singletons. The sample also formed part of further work on yellow fever vaccine responses in identical twins.

The sequenced sample consisted of PBMCs. These receptors all come from a young woman in good health.

A few counts support this clonotype. V is TRBV4-1 and J is TRBJ1-5; D might be TRBD1 (5 bases). Germline CDR1 MGHRA, CDR2 YSYEKL. The V gene lost 1 base and the J gene lost 2 bases, with 9 bases spanning the gap. The CDR3 has 15 amino acids. CDR3 in amino acids: CASSQAGGGNQPQHF. The CDR3 DNA sequence: TGCGCCAGCAGCCAAGCTGGGGGGGGCAATCAGCCCCAGCATTTT.

This clonotype was picked up many times. The chain joins TRBV28 to TRBJ2-7; 9 bases are a match to TRBD1. Unmatched junction bases numbered 9, after V lost 3 bases and J lost 3 bases. CDR1 is MDHEN and CDR2 is SYDVKM in the germline V gene. This CDR3 is built from 16 residues. The CDR3: CASSLAGQGLNYEQYV. As DNA, the CDR3 is TGTGCCAGCAGTTTGGCGGGACAGGGCCTTAACTACGAGCAGTACGTC.

This clonotype occurred a few times. This chain links TRBV3-1 with TRBJ2-3, with a tentative D call TRBD2 (6 bases). Germline-derived CDR1 and CDR2 are LGHDT and YNNKEL (reference sequence). V dropped 2 bases and J dropped 1 base, with 7 bases sitting between them. The CDR3 has 14 amino acids. The chain's CDR3 is CASSQRGGTDTQYF. For the CDR3, the DNA is TGTGCCAGCAGCCAACGCGGGGGCACAGATACGCAGTATTTT.

This chain links TRBV5-6 with TRBJ2-7; possibly TRBD1 for D (5 bases). Germline V CDR1 and CDR2: SGHDT, YYEEEE. This CDR3 contains 13 residues. V lost 7 bases, J lost 0 bases, and 11 bases lay in between. In nucleotides, the CDR3 is TGTGCCAGCGCTCGACAGCACTCCTACGAGCAGTACTTC. This sequence encodes CASARQHSYEQYF.

This clonotype was observed many times. The V gene is TRBV12-3 or TRBV12-4, the J gene TRBJ1-5; D unresolved. The CDR3 spans 15 residues. The V and J ends lost 6 bases and 4 bases respectively, with 16 bases between them. CDR3 nucleotide sequence: TGTGCCAGCAGCCTAGGAGGGCAGTTGAATCAGCCCCAGCATTTT. It translates to CASSLGGQLNQPQHF.

This clonotype was found many times. The chain uses TRBV28 and TRBJ2-1, with 13 bases lining up with TRBD2. The J segment lost 0 bases and the V segment lost 5 bases, leaving 10 bases of the junction unmatched. Germline V gene sequence: CDR1 MDHEN, CDR2 SYDVKM. The CDR3 consists of 19 residues. The chain's CDR3 is CASSPEGLAGPSSYNEQFF. CDR3 nucleotides: TGTGCCAGCAGTCCGGAGGGACTAGCGGGGCCCAGCTCCTACAATGAGCAGTTCTTC.

This chain links TRBV3-1 with TRBJ2-1; D is unresolved. Between the trimmed V and J ends, which lost 0 bases and 13 bases, there was a span of 13 bases. Germline V gene data show CDR1 as LGHDT and CDR2 as YNNKEL (reference sequence). The CDR3 has 13 amino acids. In DNA, the CDR3 is TGTGCCAGCAGCCAAGACCCCGGGTCCAACCAGTTCTTC. Residues: CASSQDPGSNQFF.

The rearrangement joins TRBV20-1 to TRBJ2-1; TRBD2 aligns across 8 bases. Germline assignment: CDR1 DFQATT and CDR2 SNEGSKA (reference sequence). The junction had 5 bases not matched to a gene; V was cut back by 1 base and J by 3 bases. CDR3 length: 15 residues. The CDR3 reads CSARARGGYYNEQFF. The CDR3 nucleotides are TGCAGTGCTAGAGCCCGGGGGGGTTACTACAATGAGCAGTTCTTC.

This clonotype was detected a few times. J is TRBJ2-1 and V is TRBV9; 8 bases fit TRBD1. The CDR3 contains 15 residues. Germline V gene data show CDR1 as SGDLS and CDR2 as YYNGEE. The V segment lost 3 bases and the J segment 2 bases; nucleotides outside the gene matches: 4. The CDR3, as DNA: TGTGCCAGCAGCGAGACGGGACAGGCCTACAATGAGCAGTTCTTC. Its protein is CASSETGQAYNEQFF.

The rearrangement joins TRBV12-3 or TRBV12-4 to TRBJ2-4; D tentatively reads TRBD1 or TRBD2 (7 bases each). V dropped 5 bases and J dropped 6 bases, with 14 bases sitting between them. CDR3 size: 14 residues. CDR3 sequence reads: CASSPQGGGNIQYF. CDR3 coding DNA: TGTGCCAGCAGTCCCCAGGGGGGGGGAAACATTCAGTACTTC.

The chain joins TRBV4-2 to TRBJ1-4; D might be TRBD1 (5 bases). CDR1 and CDR2 from the germline V gene are LGHNA and YNFKEQ. The CDR3 loop spans 17 amino acids. V lost 0 bases and J 1 base, leaving 12 bases between the germline ends. The CDR3 spells CASSQDTGGRTNEKLFF. As DNA, the CDR3 is TGTGCCAGCAGCCAAGATACAGGCGGTAGAACTAATGAAAAACTGTTTTTT.

This rearrangement joins TRBV7-3 to TRBJ2-3; no reliable D call. The V end lost 5 bases, the J end lost 6 bases, and 12 bases lay between the germline ends. This CDR3 has 13 residues. Per germline, CDR1 SGHTA and CDR2 FQGTGA. Written as DNA, the CDR3 is TGTGCCAGCAGCCCCCCTTTGACGGATACGCAGTATTTT. This codes for CASSPPLTDTQYF.

The chain uses TRBV7-9 and TRBJ2-7; 9 nucleotides agree with TRBD2. The CDR3 totals 14 residues. The V and J ends lost 5 bases and 7 bases, in that order; junction bases with no gene match: 9. Germline CDR1 is SEHNR and CDR2 is FQNEAQ (reference sequence). The CDR3 coding sequence is TGTGCCAGCAGCAGTAGCGGGAGCGCAGGGGAGCAGTACTTC. Translation: CASSSSGSAGEQYF.

The CDR3 DNA follows: TGCAGTGCTAGAGCGGGGCACTCCGCCAGCCGGAACACTGAAGCTTTCTTT. Its protein product is CSARAGHSASRNTEAFF. The chain is built from TRBV20-1 and TRBJ1-1; D might be TRBD1 (5 bases). Trimming removed 1 base at V and 1 base at J, with 19 bases between. In germline, CDR1 is DFQATT, CDR2 SNEGSKA (reference sequence). This CDR3 has 17 amino acids.

Here the CDR3 reads CASSLRGGLHYSNYGYTF. Here the CDR3 DNA reads TGTGCCAGCAGCTTAAGAGGGGGCCTGCACTACTCTAACTATGGCTACACCTTC. The chain is built from TRBV11-2 and TRBJ1-2; TRBD1 aligns across 7 bases. There are 18 residues in the CDR3. Germline loops: CDR1 SGHAT, CDR2 FQNNGV. Trimming removed 2 bases from V and 0 bases from J; junction bases left unmatched: 12.

This sequence joins TRBV7-6 and TRBJ1-1, with TRBD1 identical over 8 bases. Germline V gene sequence: CDR1 SGHVS, CDR2 FNYEAQ. The V gene end was trimmed by 3 bases and the J gene end by 0 bases; junction bases not matched to a gene: 6. The CDR3 length is 16 residues. The CDR3 DNA follows: TGTGCCAGCAGCTTTGGACAGGGACCAATGAACACTGAAGCTTTCTTT. Translating gives CASSFGQGPMNTEAFF. Complete variable domain (other parts from reference TRBV7-6 and TRBJ1-1): GAGVSQSPRYKVTKRGQDVALRCDPISGHVSLYWYRQALGQGPEFLTYFNYEAQQDKSGLPNDRFSAERPEGSISTLTIQRTEQRDSAMYRCASSFGQGPMNTEAFFGQGTRLTVV.

The rearrangement joins TRBV4-1 to TRBJ1-4; unclear D gene. Germline-derived CDR1 and CDR2 are MGHRA and YSYEKL. V was clipped by 1 base and J by 8 bases, with 8 bases between them. This CDR3 has 13 residues. The CDR3 sequence is CASSQVVAEKLFF. CDR3 nucleotide sequence: TGCGCCAGCAGCCAAGTCGTGGCCGAAAAACTGTTTTTT.

This clonotype was counted only a few times. CDR3 protein: CATSDPRGGETQYF. CDR3 DNA: TGTGCCACCAGTGACCCTAGGGGAGGAGAGACCCAGTACTTC. The chain uses TRBV24-1 and TRBJ2-5, with D maybe TRBD2 (6 bases). Trimming stripped 4 bases from V and 4 bases from J, with 12 bases between. Per germline, CDR1 KGHDR and CDR2 SFDVKD. CDR3 length: 14 residues.

V usage is TRBV7-2 and J usage is TRBJ2-7; 8 bases align to TRBD1. This CDR3 is 15 amino acids long. The J segment lost 3 bases and the V segment lost 0 bases, leaving 4 bases of the junction unmatched. Germline V gene lookup returns CDR1 SGHTA and CDR2 FQGNSA. In DNA form, the CDR3 reads TGTGCCAGCAGCTTAGCGACAGGGGCATACTACGAGCAGTACTTC. It yields the protein CASSLATGAYYEQYF.

The chain couples TRBV20-1 to TRBJ2-1; 10 bases line up with TRBD1. CDR3 length: 15 amino acids. Germline assignment: CDR1 DFQATT and CDR2 SNEGSKA (reference sequence). With 1 base clipped from V and 7 bases from J, the junction kept 7 bases outside the gene matches. DNA of the CDR3: TGCAGTGCTAGAGGGACAGGGGGTCGTGATAATGAGCAGTTCTTC. It encodes CSARGTGGRDNEQFF.

This clonotype was seen a handful of times. The chain joins TRBV11-1 to TRBJ2-7, with no clear D. This CDR3 is built from 15 residues. Deletions cut 2 bases from V and 2 bases from J, with 13 bases between. CDR1 is SGHAT and CDR2 is FQDESV in the germline V gene (reference sequence). The DNA of the CDR3 is TGTGCCAGCAGCTTAAGTTCTCAGCCTGCCTACGAGCAGTACTTC. This gives the protein CASSLSSQPAYEQYF.

This clonotype was seen only a few times. The chain couples TRBV5-1 to TRBJ2-1; 7 nucleotides match TRBD1. V lost 0 bases and J lost 0; bases outside the gene matches: 9. The V gene's germline CDR1 is SGHRS and CDR2 YFSETQ. The CDR3 loop spans 18 amino acids. The CDR3, as DNA: TGCGCCAGCAGCTTGGTATCTCCGGACAGGAGCTCCTACAATGAGCAGTTCTTC. It translates to CASSLVSPDRSSYNEQFF.